This T cell receptor beta chain was found in a study of blood T cell repertoires in COVID-19. Whole-study context: COVID-19 samples from acute and convalescent phases originated in the United States, Italy and Spain. PBMCs, B-cell-depleted T cells, or T cells provided the cDNA or gDNA that made up the material.

This clone was counted a few times. Other nucleotide sequences in the sample specify the same CDR3. Methods used by the authors: Estimates of nucleated cell counts were drawn from the amplification of reference gene primers. The protocol was immunoSEQ multiplex PCR, while the TCRdb copy is restricted to in-frame clones and leaves out a portion. V, J and clone size derive from that table, while D and trimming were established from the DNA sequence. The data contain some 200,000 clones, 87% of them singletons. Germline CDR1 is GTSNPN and CDR2 is SVGIG (reference sequence). V shed 1 base and J 5 bases; nucleotides not matched to a gene: 2. The CDR3 is made up of 13 amino acids.

V and J are TRBV30 and TRBJ1-5; TRBD1 matches at 7 bases. The sample consisted of peripheral blood. This receptor was taken from a man in his forties with active or convalescent COVID-19. The CDR3 DNA is TGTGCCTGGAGTGGACAGGGCGATCAGCCCCAGCATTTT. As protein: CAWSGQGDQPQHF.